The clone carrying this T cell receptor beta chain has ten or more counts. Its antigen is undetermined. Deletions cut 1 base from V and 5 bases from J, with 15 bases between. This CDR3 is built from 16 residues. From germline, CDR1 is SGHRS and CDR2 YFSETQ. The cDNA was produced through 5'RACE with 10-nucleotide random UMIs. TCRdb re-called the 5' RACE reads through MiXCR, storing one row per CDR3 protein. Here the sample spans approximately 100,000 distinct CDR3 sequences, roughly 3.2% being singletons. This specimen comes from a study of neurological immune-mediated disorders. Study findings and constraints: When grouped phylogenetically, the repertoires of 18 of the 34 multiple sclerosis patients fell together in one related-CDR3 cluster, which is a possible signature. None of the CDR3 amino acid sequences of expanded clones recurred across subjects, suggesting private repertoires in all groups. It was HTLV-1-associated myelopathy that showed the most TCR clonal expansion, while multiple sclerosis showed the least, falling below healthy controls.

The chain links TRBV5-1 to TRBJ1-4; D unclear. The sample was PBMCs. This clonotype was obtained from a woman aged 50 to 60 with multiple sclerosis. The CDR3 DNA reads as TGCGCCAGCAGCTTGTGGGGAGATGGCGGCAATGAAAAACTGTTTTTT. It encodes CASSLWGDGGNEKLFF.